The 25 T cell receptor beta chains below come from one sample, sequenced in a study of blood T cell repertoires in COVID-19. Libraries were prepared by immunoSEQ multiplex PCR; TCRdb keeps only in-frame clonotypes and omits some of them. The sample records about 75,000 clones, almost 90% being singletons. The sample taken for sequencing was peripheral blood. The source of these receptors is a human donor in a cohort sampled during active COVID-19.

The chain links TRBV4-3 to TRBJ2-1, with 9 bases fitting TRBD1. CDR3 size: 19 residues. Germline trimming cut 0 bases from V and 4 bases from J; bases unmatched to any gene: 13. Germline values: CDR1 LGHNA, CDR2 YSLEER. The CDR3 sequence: CASSQDPPRGTGYYNEQFF. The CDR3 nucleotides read TGCGCCAGCAGCCAAGATCCCCCTCGGGGGACAGGGTATTACAATGAGCAGTTCTTC.

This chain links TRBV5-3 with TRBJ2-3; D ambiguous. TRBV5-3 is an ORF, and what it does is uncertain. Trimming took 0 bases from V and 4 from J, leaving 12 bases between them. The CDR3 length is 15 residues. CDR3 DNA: TGTGCCAGAAGCTTGGTTTTCGCGGAACCAGATACGCAGTATTTT. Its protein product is CARSLVFAEPDTQYF.

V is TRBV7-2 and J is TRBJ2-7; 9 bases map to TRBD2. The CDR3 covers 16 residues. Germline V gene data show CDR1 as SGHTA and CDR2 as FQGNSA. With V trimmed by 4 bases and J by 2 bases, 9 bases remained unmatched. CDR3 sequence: CASSWTASGEPYEQYF. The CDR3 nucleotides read TGTGCCAGCAGCTGGACGGCTAGCGGGGAACCCTACGAGCAGTACTTC.

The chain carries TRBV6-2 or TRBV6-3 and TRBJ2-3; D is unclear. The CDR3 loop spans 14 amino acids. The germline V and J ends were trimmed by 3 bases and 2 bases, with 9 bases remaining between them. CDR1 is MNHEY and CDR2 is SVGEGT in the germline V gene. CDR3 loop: CASSYSSLTDTQYF. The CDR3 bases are TGTGCCAGCAGTTATTCTAGTCTCACAGATACGCAGTATTTT.

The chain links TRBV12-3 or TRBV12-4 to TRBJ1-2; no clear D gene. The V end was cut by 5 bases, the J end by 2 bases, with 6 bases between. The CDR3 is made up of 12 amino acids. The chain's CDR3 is CASSRGNYGYTF. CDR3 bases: TGTGCCAGCAGTCGGGGAAACTATGGCTACACCTTC.

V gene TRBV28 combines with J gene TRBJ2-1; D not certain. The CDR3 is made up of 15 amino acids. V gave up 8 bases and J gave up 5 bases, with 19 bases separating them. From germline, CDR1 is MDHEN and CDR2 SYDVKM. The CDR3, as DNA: TGTGCCAGCGTCAGGTCATTCCTCAATAACAATGAGCAGTTCTTC. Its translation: CASVRSFLNNNEQFF.

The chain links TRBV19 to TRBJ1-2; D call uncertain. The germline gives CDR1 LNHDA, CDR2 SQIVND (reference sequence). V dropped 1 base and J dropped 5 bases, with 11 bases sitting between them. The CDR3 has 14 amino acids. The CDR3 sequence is CASSIVQSPYGYTF. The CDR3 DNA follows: TGTGCCAGTAGTATAGTTCAGTCTCCTTATGGCTACACCTTC.

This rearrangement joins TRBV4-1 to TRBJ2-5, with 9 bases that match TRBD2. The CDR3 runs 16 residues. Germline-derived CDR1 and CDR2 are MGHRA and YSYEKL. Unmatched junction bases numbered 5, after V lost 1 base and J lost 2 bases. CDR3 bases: TGCGCCAGCAGCCAAGGGCTAGCGGGGATACAAGAGACCCAGTACTTC. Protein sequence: CASSQGLAGIQETQYF.

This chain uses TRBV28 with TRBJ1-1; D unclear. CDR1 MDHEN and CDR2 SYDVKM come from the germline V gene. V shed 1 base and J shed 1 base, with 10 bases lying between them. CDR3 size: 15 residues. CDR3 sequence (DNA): TGTGCCAGCAGTTTATCCGGCTCGGGGAACACTGAAGCTTTCTTT. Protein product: CASSLSGSGNTEAFF.

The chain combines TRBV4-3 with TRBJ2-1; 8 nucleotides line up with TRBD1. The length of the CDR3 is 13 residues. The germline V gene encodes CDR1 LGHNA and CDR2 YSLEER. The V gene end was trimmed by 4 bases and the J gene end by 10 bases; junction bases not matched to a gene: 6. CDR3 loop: CASSLGQGKEQFF. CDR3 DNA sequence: TGCGCCAGCAGCCTCGGACAGGGAAAAGAGCAGTTCTTC.

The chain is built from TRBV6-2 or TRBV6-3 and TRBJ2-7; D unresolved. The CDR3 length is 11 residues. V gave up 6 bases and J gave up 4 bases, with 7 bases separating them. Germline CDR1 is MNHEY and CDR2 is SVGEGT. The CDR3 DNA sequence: TGTGCCAGCAGCGTCCGGTACGAGCAGTACTTC. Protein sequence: CASSVRYEQYF.

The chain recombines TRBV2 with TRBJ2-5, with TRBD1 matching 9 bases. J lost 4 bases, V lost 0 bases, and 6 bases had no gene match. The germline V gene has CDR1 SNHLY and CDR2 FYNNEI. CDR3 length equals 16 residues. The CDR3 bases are TGTGCCAGCAGTGAAGCCGGGACAGGGTTCCGAGAGACCCAGTACTTC. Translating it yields CASSEAGTGFRETQYF.

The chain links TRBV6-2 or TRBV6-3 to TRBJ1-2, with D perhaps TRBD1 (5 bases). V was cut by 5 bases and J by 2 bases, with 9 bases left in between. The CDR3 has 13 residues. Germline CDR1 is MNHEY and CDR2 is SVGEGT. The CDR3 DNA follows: TGTGCCAGCAGTCCAGGGTTCAACTATGGCTACACCTTC. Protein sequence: CASSPGFNYGYTF.

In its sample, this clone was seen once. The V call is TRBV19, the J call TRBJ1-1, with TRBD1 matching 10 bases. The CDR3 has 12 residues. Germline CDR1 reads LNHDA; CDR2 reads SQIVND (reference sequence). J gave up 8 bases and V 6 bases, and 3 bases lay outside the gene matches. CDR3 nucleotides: TGTGCCAGTAGGACGGGACAGGGGGAAGCTTTCTTT. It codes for CASRTGQGEAFF.

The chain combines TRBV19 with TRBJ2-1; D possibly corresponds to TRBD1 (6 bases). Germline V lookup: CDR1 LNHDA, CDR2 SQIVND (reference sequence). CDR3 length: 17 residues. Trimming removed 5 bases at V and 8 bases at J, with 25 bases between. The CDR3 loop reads CASSPTAPRGFRDEQFF. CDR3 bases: TGTGCCAGTAGTCCCACCGCCCCTAGGGGGTTCAGAGATGAGCAGTTCTTC.

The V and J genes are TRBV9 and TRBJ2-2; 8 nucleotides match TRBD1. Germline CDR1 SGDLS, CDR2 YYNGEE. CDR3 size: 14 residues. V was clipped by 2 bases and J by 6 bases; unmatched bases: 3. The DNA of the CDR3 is TGTGCCAGCAGCGTCGGACAGGGTTCCGGGGAGCTGTTTTTT. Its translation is CASSVGQGSGELFF.

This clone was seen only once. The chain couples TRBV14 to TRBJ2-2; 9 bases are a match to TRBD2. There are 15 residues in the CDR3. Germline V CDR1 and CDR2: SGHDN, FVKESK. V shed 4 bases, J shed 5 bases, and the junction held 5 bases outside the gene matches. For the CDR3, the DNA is TGTGCCAGCAGCCCTAGCGGGAAGTTGACCGGGGAGCTGTTTTTT. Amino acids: CASSPSGKLTGELFF.

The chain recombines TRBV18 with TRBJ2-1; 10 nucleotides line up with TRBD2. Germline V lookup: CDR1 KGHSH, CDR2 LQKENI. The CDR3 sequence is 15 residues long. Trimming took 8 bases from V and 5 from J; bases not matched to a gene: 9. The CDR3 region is CASQPAGGLNNEQFF. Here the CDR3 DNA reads TGTGCCAGCCAGCCAGCGGGGGGGCTTAACAATGAGCAGTTCTTC.

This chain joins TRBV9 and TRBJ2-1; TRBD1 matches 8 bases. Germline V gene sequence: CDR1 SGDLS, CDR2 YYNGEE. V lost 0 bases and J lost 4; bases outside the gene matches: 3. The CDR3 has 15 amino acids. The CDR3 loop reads CASSVGGQEYNEQFF. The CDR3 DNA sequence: TGTGCCAGCAGCGTAGGGGGACAGGAGTACAATGAGCAGTTCTTC.

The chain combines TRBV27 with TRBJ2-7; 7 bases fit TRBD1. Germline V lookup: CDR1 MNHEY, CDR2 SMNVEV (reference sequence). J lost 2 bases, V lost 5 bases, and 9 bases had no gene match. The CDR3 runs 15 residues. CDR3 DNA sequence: TGTGCCAGCAGTCTCCAACCGGGACAGACCTACGAGCAGTACTTC. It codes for CASSLQPGQTYEQYF.

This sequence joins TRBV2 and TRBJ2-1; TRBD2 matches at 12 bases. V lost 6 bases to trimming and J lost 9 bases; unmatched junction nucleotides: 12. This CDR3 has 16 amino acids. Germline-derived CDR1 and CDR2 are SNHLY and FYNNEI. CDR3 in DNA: TGTGCCAGCAGGAGCACTAGCGGGGGGACGTGGGGTGAGCAGTTCTTC. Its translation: CASRSTSGGTWGEQFF.

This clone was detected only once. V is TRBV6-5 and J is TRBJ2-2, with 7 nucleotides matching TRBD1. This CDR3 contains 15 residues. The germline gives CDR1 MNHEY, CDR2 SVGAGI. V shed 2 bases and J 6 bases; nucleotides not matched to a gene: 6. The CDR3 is CASSYEGGAPGELFF. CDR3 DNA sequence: TGTGCCAGCAGTTACGAAGGGGGCGCGCCCGGGGAGCTGTTTTTT.

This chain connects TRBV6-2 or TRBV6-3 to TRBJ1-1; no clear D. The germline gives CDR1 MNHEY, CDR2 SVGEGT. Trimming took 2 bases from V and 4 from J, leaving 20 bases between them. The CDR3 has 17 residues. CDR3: CASSYTSGEVMTTEAFF. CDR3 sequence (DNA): TGTGCCAGCAGTTACACTTCCGGGGAGGTTATGACCACTGAAGCTTTCTTT.

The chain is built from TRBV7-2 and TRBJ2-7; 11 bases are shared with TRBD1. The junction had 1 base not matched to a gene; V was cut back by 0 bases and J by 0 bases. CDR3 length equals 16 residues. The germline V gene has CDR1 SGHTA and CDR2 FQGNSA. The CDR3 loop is CASSLAGTGGSYEQYF. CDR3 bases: TGTGCCAGCAGCTTAGCCGGGACAGGGGGCTCCTACGAGCAGTACTTC.

CDR3 nucleotide sequence: TGTGCCAGCAATCAGCAGGGGGGCAATCAGCCCCAGCATTTT. Residues: CASNQQGGNQPQHF. The J gene is TRBJ1-5, the V gene TRBV7-2; 7 bases map to TRBD1. Germline V gene data show CDR1 as SGHTA and CDR2 as FQGNSA. The CDR3 loop spans 14 amino acids. Unmatched junction bases numbered 5, after V lost 7 bases and J lost 2 bases.